This T cell receptor beta chain was captured by sequencing in a study of blood T cell repertoires in COVID-19. Study context: COVID-19 samples collected from the United States, Italy and Spain covered acute and convalescent phases.

Assay: immunoSEQ multiplex PCR; the TCRdb copy retains only in-frame clones and omits some. The data contain more than 65,000 clones, approximately 82% of them singletons. The CDR3 consists of 11 residues. Germline V gene data show CDR1 as MNHEY and CDR2 as SVGAGI. Deletions cut 6 bases from V and 8 bases from J, with 10 bases between. What was sequenced was peripheral blood. The chain recombines TRBV6-5 with TRBJ1-1; D not certain. The source of this sequence is a human donor in a cohort sampled during active COVID-19. The CDR3, as DNA: TGTGCCAGCAGCCCAAAGAGAGAAGCTTTCTTT. It encodes CASSPKREAFF.